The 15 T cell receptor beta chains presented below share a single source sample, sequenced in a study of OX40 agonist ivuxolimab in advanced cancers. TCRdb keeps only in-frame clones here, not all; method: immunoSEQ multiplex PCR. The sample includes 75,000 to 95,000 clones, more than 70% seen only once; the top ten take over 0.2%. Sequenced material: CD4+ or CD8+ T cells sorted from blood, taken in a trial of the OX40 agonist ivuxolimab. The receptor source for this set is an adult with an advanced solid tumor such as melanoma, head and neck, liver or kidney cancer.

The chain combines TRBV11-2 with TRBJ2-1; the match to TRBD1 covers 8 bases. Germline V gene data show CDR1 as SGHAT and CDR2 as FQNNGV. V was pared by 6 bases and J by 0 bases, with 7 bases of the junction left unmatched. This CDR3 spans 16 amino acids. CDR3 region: CASSTNRGSSYNEQFF. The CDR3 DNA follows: TGTGCCAGCAGTACGAACAGGGGGAGCTCCTACAATGAGCAGTTCTTC.

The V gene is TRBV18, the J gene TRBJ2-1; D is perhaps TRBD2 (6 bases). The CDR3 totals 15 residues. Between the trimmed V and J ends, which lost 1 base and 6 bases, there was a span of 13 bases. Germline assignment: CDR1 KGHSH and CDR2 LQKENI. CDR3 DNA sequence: TGTGCCAGCTCACCACAGATCGGGGGAGCCAATGAGCAGTTCTTC. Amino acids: CASSPQIGGANEQFF.

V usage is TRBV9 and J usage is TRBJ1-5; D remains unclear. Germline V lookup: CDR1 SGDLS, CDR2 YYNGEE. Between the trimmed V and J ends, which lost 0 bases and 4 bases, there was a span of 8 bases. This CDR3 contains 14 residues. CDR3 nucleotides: TGTGCCAGCAGCGTAGTCGACGGGAATCAGCCCCAGCATTTT. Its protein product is CASSVVDGNQPQHF.

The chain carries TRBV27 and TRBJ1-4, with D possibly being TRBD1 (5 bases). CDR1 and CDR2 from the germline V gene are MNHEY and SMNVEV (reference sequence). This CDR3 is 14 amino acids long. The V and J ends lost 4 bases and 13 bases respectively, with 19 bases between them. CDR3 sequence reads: CASSSWSRDGGLFF. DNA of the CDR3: TGTGCCAGCAGTTCATGGTCCAGGGATGGGGGACTGTTTTTT.

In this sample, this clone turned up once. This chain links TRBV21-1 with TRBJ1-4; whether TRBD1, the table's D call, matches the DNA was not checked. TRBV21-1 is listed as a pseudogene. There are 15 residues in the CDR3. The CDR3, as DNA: TGTGCCAGCAGCAAAAGAGCAGGGCTGGATGAAAAACTGTTTTTT. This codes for CASSKRAGLDEKLFF.

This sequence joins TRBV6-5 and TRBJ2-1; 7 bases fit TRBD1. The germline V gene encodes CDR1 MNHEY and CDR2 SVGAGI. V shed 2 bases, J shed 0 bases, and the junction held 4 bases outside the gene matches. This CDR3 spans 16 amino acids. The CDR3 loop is CASSYRGTASYNEQFF. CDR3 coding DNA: TGTGCCAGCAGTTACAGGGGGACAGCCTCCTACAATGAGCAGTTCTTC.

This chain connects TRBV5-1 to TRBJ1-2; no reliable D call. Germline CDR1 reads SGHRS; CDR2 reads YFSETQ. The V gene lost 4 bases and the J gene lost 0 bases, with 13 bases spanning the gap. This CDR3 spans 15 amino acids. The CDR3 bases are TGCGCCAGCAGCACGGAGGCTTTGGCTAACTATGGCTACACCTTC. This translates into CASSTEALANYGYTF.

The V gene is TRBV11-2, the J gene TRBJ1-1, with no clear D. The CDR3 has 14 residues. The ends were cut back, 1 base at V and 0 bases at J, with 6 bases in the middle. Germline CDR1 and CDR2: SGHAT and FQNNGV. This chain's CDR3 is CASSLADLNTEAFF. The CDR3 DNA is TGTGCCAGCAGCTTAGCAGACTTGAACACTGAAGCTTTCTTT.

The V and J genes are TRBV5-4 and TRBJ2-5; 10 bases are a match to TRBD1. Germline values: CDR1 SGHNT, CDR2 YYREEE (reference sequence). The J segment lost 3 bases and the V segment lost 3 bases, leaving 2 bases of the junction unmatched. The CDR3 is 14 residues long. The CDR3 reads CASSSGTGEETQYF. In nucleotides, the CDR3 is TGTGCCAGCAGCTCTGGGACAGGGGAAGAGACCCAGTACTTC.

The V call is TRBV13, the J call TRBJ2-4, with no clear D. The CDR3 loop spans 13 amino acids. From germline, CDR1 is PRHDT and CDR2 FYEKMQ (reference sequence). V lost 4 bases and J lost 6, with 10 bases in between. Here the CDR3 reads CASSYFNANIQYF. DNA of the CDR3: TGTGCCAGCAGCTACTTTAACGCAAACATTCAGTACTTC.

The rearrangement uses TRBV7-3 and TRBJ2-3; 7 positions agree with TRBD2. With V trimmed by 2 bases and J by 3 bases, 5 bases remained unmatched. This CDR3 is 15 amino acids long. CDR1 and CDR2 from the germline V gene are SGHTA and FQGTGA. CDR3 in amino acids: CASSLGASGTDTQYF. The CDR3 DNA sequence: TGTGCCAGCAGCTTAGGGGCTAGCGGTACAGATACGCAGTATTTT.

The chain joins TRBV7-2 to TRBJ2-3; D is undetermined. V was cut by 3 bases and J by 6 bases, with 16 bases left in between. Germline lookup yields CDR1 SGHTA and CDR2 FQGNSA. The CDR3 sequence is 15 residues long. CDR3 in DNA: TGTGCCAGCAGCTTCCGGATTCTGAGCGCGGATACGCAGTATTTT. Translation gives CASSFRILSADTQYF.

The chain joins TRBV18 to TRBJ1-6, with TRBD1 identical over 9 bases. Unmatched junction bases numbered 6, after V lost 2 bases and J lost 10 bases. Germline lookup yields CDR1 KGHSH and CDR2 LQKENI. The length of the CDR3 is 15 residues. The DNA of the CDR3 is TGTGCCAGCTCACCAACAGGGGGCTGGGAATCACCCCTCCACTTT. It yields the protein CASSPTGGWESPLHF. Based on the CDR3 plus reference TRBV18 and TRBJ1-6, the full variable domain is NAGVMQNPRHLVRRRGQEARLRCSPMKGHSHVYWYRQLPEEGLKFMVYLQKENIIDESGMPKERFSAEFPKEGPSILRIQQVVRGDSAAYFCASSPTGGWESPLHFGNGTRLTVT.

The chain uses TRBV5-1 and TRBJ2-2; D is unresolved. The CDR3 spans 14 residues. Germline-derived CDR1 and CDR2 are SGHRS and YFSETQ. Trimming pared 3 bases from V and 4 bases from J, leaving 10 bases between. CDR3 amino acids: CASSYDTGTGELFF. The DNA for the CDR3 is TGCGCCAGCAGCTACGACACCGGCACCGGGGAGCTGTTTTTT.

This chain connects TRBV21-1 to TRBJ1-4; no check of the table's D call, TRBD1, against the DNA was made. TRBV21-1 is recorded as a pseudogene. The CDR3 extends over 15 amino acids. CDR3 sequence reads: CASSSPDRGNEKLFF. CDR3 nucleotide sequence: TGTGCCAGCAGCTCCCCCGACAGGGGAAATGAAAAACTGTTTTTT.